The clone carrying this TCR beta chain showed up just once. The antigen is undetermined. This specimen belongs to a study of T cell responses to AZD1222 COVID-19 vaccine. Study findings and constraints: Females outnumbered males among donors, who were mostly white British; clonal diversity was possibly underestimated.

J gave up 4 bases and V 4 bases, and 7 bases lay outside the gene matches. Per germline, CDR1 KGHDR and CDR2 SFDVKD. This CDR3 spans 16 amino acids. Here immunoSEQ multiplex PCR was the method, and the copy in TCRdb shows in-frame clones only, minus some. Of more than 85,000 clones in the sample, approximately 84% are singletons; the top ten hold 12% to 15%. The specimen comprised peripheral blood, sampled 28 days after the second AZD1222 dose. The TCR sequence derives from an adult who received the AZD1222 COVID-19 vaccine. V and J are TRBV24-1 and TRBJ2-2, with 8 bases fitting TRBD1. DNA for the CDR3: TGTGCCACCAGTGACTCTTGGACAGGGTCCACCGGGGAGCTGTTTTTT. Its translation: CATSDSWTGSTGELFF.